A selection of T cell receptor beta chains follows, all from one sample in a study of blood T cell repertoires in COVID-19. Measured with immunoSEQ multiplex PCR; TCRdb has only the in-frame clones, and not every one. The data contain about 190,000 clones, roughly 80% of them seen just once; the ten biggest clones take up about 7.8%. Sequenced: peripheral blood. These receptors were obtained from a woman aged 60-70 years with COVID-19, enrolled during active disease. The CDR3 runs from the conserved cysteine through the conserved F or W. Each record gives: J gene, V gene, D gene, CDR3 DNA, CDR3 protein. D genes are given only for firm matches.

J: TRBJ1-1; V: TRBV28; D: TRBD1; DNA: TGTGCCAGCAGTTCTCAACAGGGGGTCGGATTAGTAGCTTTCTTT; CDR3: CASSSQQGVGLVAFF
J: TRBJ2-2; V: TRBV24-1; D: -; DNA: TGTGCCACCAGTGAGGCAGGGATCAGCACCGGGGAGCTGTTTTTT; CDR3: CATSEAGISTGELFF
J: TRBJ2-1; V: TRBV30; D: -; DNA: TGTGCCTGGAGTAGCGGACGCTACAATGAGCAGTTCTTC; CDR3: CAWSSGRYNEQFF
J: TRBJ1-2; V: TRBV4-1; D: TRBD1; DNA: TGCGCCAGCAGCCTCTCAAGGGACAGGTTTAACTATGGCTACACCTTC; CDR3: CASSLSRDRFNYGYTF
J: TRBJ1-3; V: TRBV3-1/TRBV3-2; D: TRBD1; DNA: TGTGCCAGCAGCCAAGGACAGGGAGACTCTGGAAACACCATATATTTT; CDR3: CASSQGQGDSGNTIYF
J: TRBJ2-2; V: TRBV7-8; D: TRBD2; DNA: TGTGCCAGCAGCTTCACTAGCGGGTTTTTCACCGGGGAGCTGTTTTTT; CDR3: CASSFTSGFFTGELFF
J: TRBJ2-5; V: TRBV11-2; D: TRBD2; DNA: TGTGCCAGCAGCTTAAGACTAGCGGGAGGGCAAGAGACCCAGTACTTC; CDR3: CASSLRLAGGQETQYF
J: TRBJ2-2; V: TRBV6-6; D: -; DNA: TGTGCCAGCAGTAAGACAGGCACCGGGGAGCTGTTTTTT; CDR3: CASSKTGTGELFF
J: TRBJ1-1; V: TRBV19; D: -; DNA: TGTGCCAGTAGCCTCCCGGGGGGACTCCAGAACACTGAAGCTTTCTTT; CDR3: CASSLPGGLQNTEAFF
J: TRBJ2-7; V: TRBV14; D: TRBD1; DNA: TGTGCCAGCAGCCCCAGGGGGCTGCACGAGCAGTACTTC; CDR3: CASSPRGLHEQYF
J: TRBJ1-6; V: TRBV6-6; D: -; DNA: TGTGCCAGCAGTTACTCGACCGCGGATTCACCCCTCCACTTT; CDR3: CASSYSTADSPLHF
J: TRBJ1-1; V: TRBV28; D: -; DNA: TGTGCCAGCACCGTCAGTACGACTGAAGCTTTCTTT; CDR3: CASTVSTTEAFF
J: TRBJ1-6; V: TRBV2; D: -; DNA: TGTGCCAGCAGTGACGAGGCAGGGATATACCATAATTCACCCCTCCACTTT; CDR3: CASSDEAGIYHNSPLHF
J: TRBJ2-5; V: TRBV28; D: -; DNA: TGTGCCAGCACCCCCGGGGGGCGGGGAGAGACCCAGTACTTC; CDR3: CASTPGGRGETQYF
J: TRBJ2-3; V: TRBV27; D: -; DNA: TGTGCCAGCAGTTTTTGGCTAGCGTCAGATACGCAGTATTTT; CDR3: CASSFWLASDTQYF
J: TRBJ1-4; V: TRBV6-5; D: -; DNA: TGTGCCAGCAGCGACAGTGCAACTAATGAAAAACTGTTTTTT; CDR3: CASSDSATNEKLFF
J: TRBJ2-7; V: TRBV2; D: TRBD1; DNA: TGTGCCAGCAGGCGGGACAGGAGCGTCTACGAGCAGTACTTC; CDR3: CASRRDRSVYEQYF
J: TRBJ2-5; V: TRBV18; D: TRBD2; DNA: TGTGCCAGCTCACCGGGACTAGGAGAACAAGAGACCCAGTACTTC; CDR3: CASSPGLGEQETQYF
J: TRBJ2-3; V: TRBV18; D: TRBD2; DNA: TGTGCCAGCATAACTAGCGGGGGCTCCACAGATACGCAGTATTTT; CDR3: CASITSGGSTDTQYF